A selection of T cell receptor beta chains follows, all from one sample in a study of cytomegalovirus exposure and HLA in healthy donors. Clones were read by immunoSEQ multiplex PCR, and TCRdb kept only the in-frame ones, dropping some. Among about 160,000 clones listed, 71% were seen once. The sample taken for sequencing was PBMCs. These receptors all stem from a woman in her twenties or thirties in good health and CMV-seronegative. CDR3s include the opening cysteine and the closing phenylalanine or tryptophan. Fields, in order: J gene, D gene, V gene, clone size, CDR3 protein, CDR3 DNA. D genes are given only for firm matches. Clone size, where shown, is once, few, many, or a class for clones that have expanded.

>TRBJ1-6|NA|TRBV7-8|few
CASQEGMDPPLHF
TGTGCCAGCCAAGAGGGAATGGATCCACCCCTCCACTTT
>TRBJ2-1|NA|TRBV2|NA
CASSDEGEQFF
TGTGCCAGCAGTGATGAGGGTGAGCAGTTCTTC
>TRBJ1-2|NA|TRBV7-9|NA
CASSQQRRATF
TGTGCCAGCAGCCAACAGCGGCGGGCCACCTTC
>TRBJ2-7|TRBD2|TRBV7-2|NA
CASSPSGGSYEQYF
TGTGCCAGCAGCCCTAGCGGCGGAAGCTACGAGCAGTACTTC
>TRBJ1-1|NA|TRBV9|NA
CASSVSPTGGTEAFF
TGTGCCAGCAGCGTTTCTCCCACCGGGGGCACTGAAGCTTTCTTT
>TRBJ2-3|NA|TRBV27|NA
CASSLLSTDTQYF
TGTGCCAGCAGTCTTTTAAGCACAGATACGCAGTATTTT
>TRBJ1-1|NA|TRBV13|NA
CASSSLEGGTEAFF
TGTGCCAGCAGCTCTTTGGAGGGCGGCACTGAAGCTTTCTTT
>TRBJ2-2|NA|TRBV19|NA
CASVNRYTGELFF
TGTGCCAGTGTCAACAGGTACACCGGGGAGCTGTTTTTT
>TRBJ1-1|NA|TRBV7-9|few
CASSLSVGAEAFF
TGTGCCAGCAGCCTCTCGGTAGGGGCTGAAGCTTTCTTT
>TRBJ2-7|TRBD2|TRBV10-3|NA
CAISGGLAGGVSSTYEQYF
TGTGCCATCAGTGGGGGACTAGCGGGAGGAGTATCGTCAACCTACGAGCAGTACTTC
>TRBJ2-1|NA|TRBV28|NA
CASRGEDEQFF
TGTGCCAGCAGAGGGGAGGATGAGCAGTTCTTC
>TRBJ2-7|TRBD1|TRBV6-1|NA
CASSELGQGLEQYF
TGTGCCAGCAGTGAATTGGGACAGGGCCTCGAGCAGTACTTC
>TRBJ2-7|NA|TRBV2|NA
CASSGEYEQYF
TGTGCCAGCTCGGGGGAATACGAGCAGTACTTC
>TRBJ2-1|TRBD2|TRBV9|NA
CASSTLPGGDYNEQFF
TGTGCCAGCAGCACTCTACCGGGGGGGGACTACAATGAGCAGTTCTTC
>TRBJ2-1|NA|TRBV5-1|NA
CASSLLAGGYNEQFF
TGCGCCAGCAGCTTGCTGGCAGGCGGGTACAATGAGCAGTTCTTC
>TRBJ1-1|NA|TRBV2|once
CASSVTERWTEAFF
TGTGCCAGCAGTGTTACCGAGAGGTGGACTGAAGCTTTCTTT
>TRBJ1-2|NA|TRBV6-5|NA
CASSYNSPYGYTF
TGTGCCAGCAGTTACAACAGCCCCTATGGCTACACCTTC
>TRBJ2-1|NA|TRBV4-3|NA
CASSLKNSRTSYNEQFF
TGCGCCAGCAGCTTAAAAAATAGCCGGACATCCTACAATGAGCAGTTCTTC
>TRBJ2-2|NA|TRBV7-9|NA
CASSEGIIGTSGELFF
TGTGCCAGCAGCGAAGGAATTATTGGGACTTCCGGGGAGCTGTTTTTT
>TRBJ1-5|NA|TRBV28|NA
CASSLSVQPQHF
TGTGCCAGCAGTTTAAGCGTTCAGCCCCAGCATTTT
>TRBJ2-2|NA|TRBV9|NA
CASARSGTGELFF
TGTGCCAGCGCGAGAAGCGGAACCGGGGAGCTGTTTTTT
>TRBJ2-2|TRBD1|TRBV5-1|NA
CASSFRTGSRSTGELFF
TGCGCCAGCAGCTTTAGGACAGGGTCTAGGTCCACCGGGGAGCTGTTTTTT
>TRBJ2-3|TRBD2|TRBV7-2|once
CASSSAGLAGVGDTQYF
TGTGCCAGCAGCTCAGCGGGACTAGCGGGAGTAGGAGATACGCAGTATTTT
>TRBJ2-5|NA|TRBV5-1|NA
CASSFPSETQYF
TGCGCCAGCAGCTTTCCTAGCGAGACCCAGTACTTC
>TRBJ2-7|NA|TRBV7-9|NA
CASSSTRAEQYF
TGTGCCAGCAGCTCCACGAGGGCCGAGCAGTACTTC
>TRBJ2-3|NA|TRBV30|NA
CAWIRDFTDTQYF
TGTGCCTGGATTCGGGACTTCACAGATACGCAGTATTTT
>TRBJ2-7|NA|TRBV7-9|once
CASSLSGTPPYEQYF
TGTGCCAGCAGCTTATCCGGGACACCCCCCTACGAGCAGTACTTC
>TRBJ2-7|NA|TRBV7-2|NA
CASTLEREYEQYF
TGTGCCAGCACCCTAGAGAGGGAGTACGAGCAGTACTTC
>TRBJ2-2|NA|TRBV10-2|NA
CASRRSGELFF
TGCGCCAGCAGGAGGTCCGGGGAGCTGTTTTTT
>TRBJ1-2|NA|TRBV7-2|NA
CASSFRSGGYTF
TGTGCCAGCAGCTTCCGGTCCGGGGGCTACACCTTC
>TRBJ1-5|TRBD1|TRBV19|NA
CASSPWGQGDQPQHF
TGTGCCAGTAGTCCGTGGGGACAGGGCGATCAGCCCCAGCATTTT
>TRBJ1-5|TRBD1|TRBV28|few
CASSFRDRDNQPQHF
TGTGCCAGCAGTTTCCGGGACAGGGATAATCAGCCCCAGCATTTT
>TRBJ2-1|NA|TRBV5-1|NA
CASSLDNEQFF
TGCGCCAGCAGCCTAGACAATGAGCAGTTCTTC
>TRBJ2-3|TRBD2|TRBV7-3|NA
CASSPVGGSTDTQYF
TGTGCCAGCAGCCCCGTGGGGGGGAGCACAGATACGCAGTATTTT
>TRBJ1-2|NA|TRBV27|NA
CASSEDMNYGYTF
TGTGCCAGCAGTGAGGACATGAACTATGGCTACACCTTC
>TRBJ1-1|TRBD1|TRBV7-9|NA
CASSRDRGLDTEAFF
TGTGCCAGCAGCCGCGACAGGGGGCTTGACACTGAAGCTTTCTTT
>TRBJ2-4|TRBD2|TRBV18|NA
CASSRTSQSKNIQYF
TGTGCCAGCTCAAGGACTAGTCAATCCAAAAACATTCAGTACTTC